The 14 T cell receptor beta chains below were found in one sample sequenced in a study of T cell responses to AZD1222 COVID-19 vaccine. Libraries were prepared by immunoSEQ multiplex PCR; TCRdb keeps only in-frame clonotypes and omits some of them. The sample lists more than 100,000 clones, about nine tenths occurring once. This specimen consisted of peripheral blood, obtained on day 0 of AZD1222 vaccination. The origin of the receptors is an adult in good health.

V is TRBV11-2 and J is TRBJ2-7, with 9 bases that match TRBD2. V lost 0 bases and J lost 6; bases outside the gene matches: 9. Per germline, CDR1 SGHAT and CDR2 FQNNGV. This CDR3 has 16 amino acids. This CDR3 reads CASSLDILAGTLEQYF. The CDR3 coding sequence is TGTGCCAGCAGCTTAGATATCCTAGCGGGGACCCTCGAGCAGTACTTC.

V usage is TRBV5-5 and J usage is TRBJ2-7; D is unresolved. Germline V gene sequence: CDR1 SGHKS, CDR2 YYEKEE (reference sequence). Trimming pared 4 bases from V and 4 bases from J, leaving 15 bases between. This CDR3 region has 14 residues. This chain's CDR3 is CASSHNPREYEQYF. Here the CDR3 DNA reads TGTGCCAGCAGCCACAACCCCCGAGAATACGAGCAGTACTTC.

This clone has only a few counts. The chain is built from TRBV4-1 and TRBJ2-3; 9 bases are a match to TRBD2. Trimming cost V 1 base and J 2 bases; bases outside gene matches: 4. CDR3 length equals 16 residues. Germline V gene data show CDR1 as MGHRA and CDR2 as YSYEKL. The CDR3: CASSQGGGGATDTQYF. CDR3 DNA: TGCGCCAGCAGCCAAGGAGGCGGGGGGGCCACAGATACGCAGTATTTT.

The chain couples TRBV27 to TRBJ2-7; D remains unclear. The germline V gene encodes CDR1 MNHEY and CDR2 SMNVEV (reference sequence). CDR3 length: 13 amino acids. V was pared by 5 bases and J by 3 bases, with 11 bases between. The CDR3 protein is CASSTNPNYEQYF. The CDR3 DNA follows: TGTGCCAGCAGTACAAACCCAAACTACGAGCAGTACTTC.

CDR3 region: CASSQGTTEAFF. The DNA for the CDR3 is TGTGCCAGCAGCCAAGGGACCACTGAAGCTTTCTTT. The V call is TRBV4-2, the J call TRBJ1-1; no firm D call. CDR3 size: 12 residues. CDR1 and CDR2 (germline): LGHNA, YNFKEQ. Trimming took off 1 base at V and 4 bases at J, with 4 bases between the two ends.

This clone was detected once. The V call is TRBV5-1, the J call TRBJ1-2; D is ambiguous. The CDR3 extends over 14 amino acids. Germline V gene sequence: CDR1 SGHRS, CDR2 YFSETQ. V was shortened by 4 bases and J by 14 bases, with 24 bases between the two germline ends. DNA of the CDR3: TGCGCCAGCAGCCCCGACACAATGGTTGGGTACCGGACCTTC. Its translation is CASSPDTMVGYRTF.

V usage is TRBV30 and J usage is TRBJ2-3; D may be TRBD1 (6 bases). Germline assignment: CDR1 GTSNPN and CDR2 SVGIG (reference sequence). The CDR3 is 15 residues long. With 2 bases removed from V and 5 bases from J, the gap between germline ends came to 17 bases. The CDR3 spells CAWSQGGPWGDTQYF. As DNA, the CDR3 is TGTGCCTGGAGTCAAGGGGGACCATGGGGAGATACGCAGTATTTT.

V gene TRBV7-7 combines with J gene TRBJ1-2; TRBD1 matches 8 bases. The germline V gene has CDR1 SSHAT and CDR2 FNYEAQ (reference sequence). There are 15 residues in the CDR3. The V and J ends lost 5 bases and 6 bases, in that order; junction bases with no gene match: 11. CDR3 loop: CASSHSADRGHGYTF. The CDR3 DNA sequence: TGTGCCAGCAGCCATTCTGCCGACAGGGGTCATGGCTACACCTTC.

DNA for the CDR3: TGCGCCAGCAGCCAAGGACTAGCTCTCCTTGACGAGCAGTACTTC. It encodes CASSQGLALLDEQYF. J is TRBJ2-7 and V is TRBV5-1; TRBD2 matches at 8 bases. The CDR3 is made up of 15 amino acids. Germline CDR1 is SGHRS and CDR2 is YFSETQ. V shed 4 bases and J 5 bases; nucleotides not matched to a gene: 11.

The CDR3: CASSPDGLAADTQYF. CDR3 DNA sequence: TGTGCCAGCAGCCCAGACGGACTTGCCGCAGATACGCAGTATTTT. This chain links TRBV6-2 or TRBV6-3 with TRBJ2-3; D perhaps matches TRBD2 (5 bases). The germline gives CDR1 MNHEY, CDR2 SVGEGT. There are 15 residues in the CDR3. V was trimmed by 6 bases and J by 4 bases, leaving 17 bases between them.

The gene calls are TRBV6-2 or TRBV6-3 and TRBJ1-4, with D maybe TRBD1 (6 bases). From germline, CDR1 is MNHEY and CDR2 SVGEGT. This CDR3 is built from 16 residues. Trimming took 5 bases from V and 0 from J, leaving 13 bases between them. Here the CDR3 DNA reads TGTGCCAGCAGTAGACAGGCCCCAGCAACTAATGAAAAACTGTTTTTT. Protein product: CASSRQAPATNEKLFF.

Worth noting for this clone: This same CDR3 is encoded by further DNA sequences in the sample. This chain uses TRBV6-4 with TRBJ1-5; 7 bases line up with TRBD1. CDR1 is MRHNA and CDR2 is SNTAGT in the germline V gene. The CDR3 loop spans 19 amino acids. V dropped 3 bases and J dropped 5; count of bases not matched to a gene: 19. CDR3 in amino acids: CASSDSRGNGTEIDQPQHF. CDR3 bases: TGTGCCAGCAGTGATTCGAGGGGAAACGGGACAGAGATCGATCAGCCCCAGCATTTT.

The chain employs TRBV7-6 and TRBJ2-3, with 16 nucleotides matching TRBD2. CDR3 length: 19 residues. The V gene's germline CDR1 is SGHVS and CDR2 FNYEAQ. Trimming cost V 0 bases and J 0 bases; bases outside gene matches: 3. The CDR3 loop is CASSLAKGLAGGSTDTQYF. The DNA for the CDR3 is TGTGCCAGCAGCTTAGCGAAGGGACTAGCGGGGGGGAGCACAGATACGCAGTATTTT.

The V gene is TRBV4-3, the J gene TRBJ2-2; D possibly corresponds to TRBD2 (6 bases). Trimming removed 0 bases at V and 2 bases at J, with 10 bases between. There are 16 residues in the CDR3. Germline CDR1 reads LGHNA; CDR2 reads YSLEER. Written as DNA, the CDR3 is TGCGCCAGCAGCCAAGATCGCGGGACTAACACCGGGGAGCTGTTTTTT. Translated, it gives CASSQDRGTNTGELFF.